Listed below are T cell receptor beta chains from one sample, sequenced in a study of blood T cells in healthy people across ages. TCRdb itself ran the 5' RACE reads through MiXCR, one entry per CDR3 protein. The sample holds more than 550,000 distinct CDR3 sequences, 22% seen once. The sample consisted of blood. The receptors come from an older man in good health. Both conserved end residues are part of each CDR3. A D gene is named only where the DNA matches it firmly. Size values are once, few and many counts, or a class for expanded clones, and some rows have none.

j_gene,abundance,len,d_gene,v_gene,CDR3nt,CDR3aa
TRBJ2-7,once,14,-,TRBV9,TGTGCCAGCAGCGCCTTGACAGAGGGAGGCGAGCAGTACTTC,CASSALTEGGEQYF
TRBJ1-1,few,14,-,TRBV9,TGTGCCAGCAGCGTTGGGGCAGGGGATGGTGAAGCTTTCTTT,CASSVGAGDGEAFF
TRBJ2-3,-,16,-,TRBV7-2,TGTGCCAGCAGCTTTGGACGACTCGGAGGCACAGATACGCAGTATTTT,CASSFGRLGGTDTQYF
TRBJ2-7,-,16,TRBD2,TRBV7-2,TGTGCCAGCAGCCCAAGGACTAGCGGGGGGCACTACGAGCAGTACTTC,CASSPRTSGGHYEQYF
TRBJ2-5,many,14,-,TRBV10-3,TGTGCCATCAGTGTCGGCGGTCAGCAAGAGACCCAGTACTTC,CAISVGGQQETQYF
TRBJ2-1,many,14,-,TRBV29-1,TGCAGCGTTGTTTTCCCGAGCTCCTACAATGAGCAGTTCTTC,CSVVFPSSYNEQFF
TRBJ2-5,many,13,TRBD2,TRBV20-1,TGCAGTGCTATATTAGCGGGGCCTATGACCCAGTACTTC,CSAILAGPMTQYF
TRBJ2-1,few,12,-,TRBV24-1,TGTGCCACCAGTGATTCGGTAGCGGAGCAGTTCTTC,CATSDSVAEQFF
TRBJ1-5,-,12,-,TRBV20-1,TGCAGTGTAGGAAGGAGAGATCAGCCCCAGCATTTT,CSVGRRDQPQHF
TRBJ2-3,few,14,TRBD2,TRBV10-3,TGTGCCATCAGTGATACTAGCGGCACAGATACGCAGTATTTT,CAISDTSGTDTQYF
TRBJ2-5,-,14,TRBD2,TRBV5-1,TGCGCCAGCAGCACTAGCGGGACGGATGAGACCCAGTACTTC,CASSTSGTDETQYF
TRBJ1-5,-,17,-,TRBV7-6,TGTGCCAGCAGCCCCCGACCCCCCGGTTATAGCAATCAGCCCCAGCATTTT,CASSPRPPGYSNQPQHF
TRBJ2-4,-,17,TRBD1,TRBV28,TGTGCCAGCAGTTTACATCAGGGGGAAGTTGCCAAAAACATTCAGTACTTC,CASSLHQGEVAKNIQYF
TRBJ2-3,few,14,-,TRBV12-3/TRBV12-4,TGTGCCAGCAGTTTATGGACAGGCACAGATACGCAGTATTTT,CASSLWTGTDTQYF
TRBJ1-1,few,16,-,TRBV27,TGTGCCAGCAGTACCACCCTAGGGGAATCGGCCACTGAAGCTTTCTTT,CASSTTLGESATEAFF
TRBJ1-3,-,15,-,TRBV2,TGTGCCAGCAGACAAGGGGTGAATATTGGAAACACCATATATTTT,CASRQGVNIGNTIYF
TRBJ1-2,many,16,-,TRBV6-1,TGTGCCAGCAGTGAAGCGCTGTCACAGGCCGGCTATGGCTACACCTTC,CASSEALSQAGYGYTF
TRBJ2-5,-,14,-,TRBV5-1,TGCGCCAGCAGCGTACAGGCTCCCCAAGAGACCCAGTACTTC,CASSVQAPQETQYF
TRBJ2-7,-,12,TRBD2,TRBV20-1,TGCAGTGCGTACCGGGGGGTGGGTGAGCAGTACTTC,CSAYRGVGEQYF
TRBJ2-1,-,18,-,TRBV20-1,TGCAGTGCTAGAGACCCCCGATCGCCGGGGGCTAGGGTTGATGAGCAGTTCTTC,CSARDPRSPGARVDEQFF
TRBJ2-7,few,13,-,TRBV20-1,TGCAGTGCCGCCGGACCGCCGACCTACGAGCAGTACTTC,CSAAGPPTYEQYF
TRBJ2-5,-,15,TRBD2,TRBV6-6,TGTGCCAGCAGAACCTTAGCGGGAAAAAGTGAGACCCAGTACTTC,CASRTLAGKSETQYF
TRBJ1-4,-,14,-,TRBV6-2/TRBV6-3,TGTGCCAGCAGTTACGAGGCGACAAAAGAAAAACTGTTTTTT,CASSYEATKEKLFF
TRBJ2-1,once,14,TRBD1,TRBV3-1,TGTGCCAGCGGCCGCCAGGGGGCTAATGGTGGGCAGTTCTTC,CASGRQGANGGQFF
TRBJ1-1,-,14,TRBD1,TRBV11-2,TGTGCCAGCAGCTCTTTTACAGGGGGCACTGAAGCTTTCTTT,CASSSFTGGTEAFF
TRBJ1-4,-,13,-,TRBV30,TGTGCCTGGAGTGTACCGGGAAACGAAAAACTGTTTTTT,CAWSVPGNEKLFF
TRBJ2-1,many,13,-,TRBV9,TGTGCCAGCAGTGTAGAGGGTTACAATGAGCAGTTCTTC,CASSVEGYNEQFF
TRBJ1-5,few,14,-,TRBV9,TGTGCCAGCAGCGTAGAGGGCACAGATCAGCCCCAGCATTTT,CASSVEGTDQPQHF
TRBJ1-1,-,13,-,TRBV7-3,TGTGCCAGCAGCTTATTCGTGAACACTGAAGCTTTCTTT,CASSLFVNTEAFF
TRBJ1-5,-,15,-,TRBV27,TGTGCCAGCAGTTTCGGACGGTATAGCAATCAGCCCCAGCATTTT,CASSFGRYSNQPQHF
TRBJ1-4,few,15,-,TRBV11-3,TGTGCCAGCAGCTTAGAGTACGGGGAGAATGAAAAACTGTTTTTT,CASSLEYGENEKLFF
TRBJ2-1,few,14,-,TRBV10-3,TGTGCCATCAGTGGAAGTAACTCCTACAATGAGCAGTTCTTC,CAISGSNSYNEQFF
TRBJ2-1,many,13,-,TRBV7-9,TGTGCCAGCAGCTTACTTCTAGGTAATGAGCAGTTCTTC,CASSLLLGNEQFF
TRBJ1-4,-,14,-,TRBV25-1,TGTGCCAGCAGCCGGCGAGGGGTTTCTGAAAAACTGTTTTTT,CASSRRGVSEKLFF
TRBJ2-5,-,12,TRBD2,TRBV20-1,TGCAGTGCTTTAACTAGCGGTGAGACCCAGTACTTC,CSALTSGETQYF
TRBJ2-4,-,14,-,TRBV19,TGTGCCAGTAGTATCGGCCAGGGGGGAAGCATTCAGTACTTC,CASSIGQGGSIQYF
TRBJ2-1,few,11,-,TRBV28,TGTGCCAGCAGTTTGAGGACTGAGCAGTTCTTC,CASSLRTEQFF
TRBJ1-2,-,14,-,TRBV11-2,TGTGCCAGCAGCTCCTGGCGCGCCAACTATGGCTACACCTTC,CASSSWRANYGYTF
TRBJ1-2,-,15,-,TRBV12-3/TRBV12-4,TGTGCCAGCAGACCCCGAGGAGGGGTACCCTATGGCTACACCTTC,CASRPRGGVPYGYTF
TRBJ1-2,-,14,-,TRBV3-1,TGTGCCAGCAGCTTCGGGGCGGTCGGCTATGGCTACACCTTC,CASSFGAVGYGYTF
TRBJ1-5,-,15,-,TRBV12-3/TRBV12-4,TGTGCCAGCAGTTTAAGGTTGGGGGCGAGTCAGCCCCAGCATTTT,CASSLRLGASQPQHF
TRBJ1-1,few,15,-,TRBV6-1,TGTGCCAGCAGTGAAGTATCGAGGATAAACACTGAAGCTTTCTTT,CASSEVSRINTEAFF
TRBJ1-5,-,12,-,TRBV3-1,TGTGCCAGCAGCCAAGTAGACCAGCCCCAGCATTTT,CASSQVDQPQHF
TRBJ2-3,-,13,-,TRBV12-3/TRBV12-4,TGTGCCAGCGGCAGGGGACCGTCAGATACGCAGTATTTT,CASGRGPSDTQYF
TRBJ1-5,few,21,TRBD1,TRBV30,TGTGCCTGGAGTGTCCCAAACTACTCTCCCATACAGGGGTATAGCAATCAGCCCCAGCATTTT,CAWSVPNYSPIQGYSNQPQHF
TRBJ2-5,few,11,TRBD2,TRBV29-1,TGCACCGGGAGGTTAGGTGAGACCCAGTACTTC,CTGRLGETQYF
TRBJ2-5,few,15,-,TRBV28,TGTGCCAGCAGTTTATTGGGGCTACCGGGAGAGACCCAGTACTTC,CASSLLGLPGETQYF
TRBJ2-1,-,15,TRBD2,TRBV20-1,TGCAGTGCTAGAGTCCCCGGACTAGTGGGGAATGAGCAGTTCTTC,CSARVPGLVGNEQFF
TRBJ2-2,-,18,-,TRBV6-5,TGTGCCAGCAGTTACTCGTCGTCCAGGATCCTTGGCACCGGGGAGCTGTTTTTT,CASSYSSSRILGTGELFF
TRBJ2-7,few,14,-,TRBV5-4,TGTGCCAGCAGCTTTGGGGGACATTACTACGAGCAGTACTTC,CASSFGGHYYEQYF
TRBJ2-6,few,18,-,TRBV29-1,TGCAGCGTTGAAGATCGGCTCGTCGGGAGCTCTGGGGCCAACGTCCTGACTTTC,CSVEDRLVGSSGANVLTF
TRBJ2-5,few,15,-,TRBV12-3/TRBV12-4,TGTGCCAGCAGTATAAGACAGGTGTTGGGAGAGACCCAGTACTTC,CASSIRQVLGETQYF
TRBJ1-2,few,10,-,TRBV20-1,TGCAGTGCTTGGGGAAGGGGCTACACCTTC,CSAWGRGYTF